The rows below give T cell receptor beta chains drawn from one sample of a study of blood T cell repertoires in COVID-19. Sequencing was performed with immunoSEQ multiplex PCR; in TCRdb, only in-frame clones are kept and a portion is missing. The sample includes about 280,000 clones, 86% of them seen just once. Sequenced sample: peripheral blood. These receptors originate from a woman aged 25 to 39 who had recovered from COVID-19. The conserved cysteine and the conserved F or W are not part of the CDR3 here.

V gene	J gene	CDR3 protein
TRBV4-2	TRBJ2-1	ASSVHYTSAEQF
TRBV28	TRBJ2-7	ASSSGLVEYEQY
TRBV7-2	TRBJ1-5	ASSFAGVDQPQH
TRBV7-2	TRBJ2-5	AGNWGGRGETQY
TRBV12-5	TRBJ1-6	ASGTQIDSPLH
TRBV11-2	TRBJ1-4	ASSLDPLGGTNEKLF
TRBV4-3	TRBJ1-6	ASSQDRTGRASPLH
TRBV12-3/TRBV12-4	TRBJ2-3	ASSSGTPTTQY
TRBV7-9	TRBJ2-5	ASRYLAGGEETQY
TRBV6-5	TRBJ2-7	ASSGHSYEQY
TRBV27	TRBJ1-3	ASSFQGAYGNTIY